Shown below are 11 T cell receptor beta chains from a single sample sequenced in a study of T cell responses to AZD1222 COVID-19 vaccine. Profiling relied on immunoSEQ multiplex PCR, and the TCRdb table lists in-frame clones only, not all of them. This sample has 130,000 to 150,000 clones; approximately 90% occur once, and the top ten carry less than 5.5%. This specimen was peripheral blood, taken on day 0 of AZD1222 vaccination. The receptors derive from an adult in good health.

The chain is built from TRBV29-1 and TRBJ1-1; no clear D gene. The CDR3 is made up of 13 amino acids. V gave up 0 bases and J gave up 5 bases, with 10 bases separating them. Germline CDR1 is SQVTM and CDR2 is ANQGSEA. In DNA form, the CDR3 reads TGCAGCGTTGAAGAGCACCCGGGGACTGAAGCTTTCTTT. Amino acids: CSVEEHPGTEAFF.

This clone appeared a single time. The J gene is TRBJ2-5, the V gene TRBV5-1; D possibly uses TRBD1 or TRBD2 (5 bases each). Trimming removed 0 bases from V and 2 bases from J, with 5 bases in between. This CDR3 comprises 13 residues. In germline, CDR1 is SGHRS, CDR2 YFSETQ. CDR3 sequence (DNA): TGCGCCAGCAGCTTGGGGGGGCAAGAGACCCAGTACTTC. Translating gives CASSLGGQETQYF.

This clone was recorded once. The chain combines TRBV6-6 with TRBJ1-6, with unresolved D. The V gene's germline CDR1 is MNHNY and CDR2 SVGAGI (reference sequence). Trimming pared 8 bases from V and 5 bases from J, leaving 10 bases between. CDR3 length equals 13 residues. The CDR3 here is CASRWVHNSPLHF. In DNA, the CDR3 is TGTGCCAGCCGCTGGGTTCATAATTCACCCCTCCACTTT.

This sequence joins TRBV9 and TRBJ1-1; TRBD1 agrees at 7 bases. In germline, CDR1 is SGDLS, CDR2 YYNGEE. This CDR3 has 18 residues. V was clipped by 3 bases and J by 5 bases; unmatched bases: 19. The CDR3 region has the DNA TGTGCCAGCAGCGGGGAGCTGGGGCGAAACAGGGGATCGACTGAAGCTTTCTTT. This translates into CASSGELGRNRGSTEAFF. The full variable domain, rest sourced from reference TRBV9 and TRBJ1-1, is DSGVTQTPKHLITATGQRVTLRCSPRSGDLSVYWYQQSLDQGLQFLIQYYNGEERAKGNILERFSAQQFPDLHSELNLSSLELGDSALYFCASSGELGRNRGSTEAFFGQGTRLTVV.

The CDR3 region has the DNA TGTGCCACCGCGGGGGCCGCGAACACCGGGGAGCTGTTTTTT. Its translation is CATAGAANTGELFF. V gene TRBV27 combines with J gene TRBJ2-2, with TRBD2 as a possible D gene (7 bases). The germline V gene has CDR1 MNHEY and CDR2 SMNVEV (reference sequence). Between the trimmed V and J ends, which lost 10 bases and 0 bases, there was a span of 12 bases. The CDR3 covers 14 residues.

This chain links TRBV19 with TRBJ1-5; TRBD1 might be the D (5 bases). CDR3 length: 13 residues. The V gene's germline CDR1 is LNHDA and CDR2 SQIVND (reference sequence). Trimming removed 4 bases at V and 5 bases at J, with 9 bases between. The CDR3 DNA follows: TGTGCCAGTAGTACCAGGGAGGATCAGCCCCAGCATTTT. Translating it yields CASSTREDQPQHF.

The chain uses TRBV27 and TRBJ1-4; D possibly corresponds to TRBD1 (6 bases). Germline-derived CDR1 and CDR2 are MNHEY and SMNVEV (reference sequence). Trimming cost V 5 bases and J 0 bases, with 19 bases left between them. This CDR3 contains 18 residues. CDR3 bases: TGTGCCAGCAGTCAACACAGGGATGGGTTGGCAACTAATGAAAAACTGTTTTTT. It yields the protein CASSQHRDGLATNEKLFF.

The chain couples TRBV5-4 to TRBJ2-6; 9 positions agree with TRBD1. J was trimmed by 0 bases and V by 0 bases; bases with no gene match: 7. The CDR3 spans 19 residues. CDR1 is SGHNT and CDR2 is YYREEE in the germline V gene (reference sequence). CDR3 loop: CASSLAIGTGTSGANVLTF. The CDR3 DNA reads TGTGCCAGCAGCTTGGCCATTGGGACAGGGACCTCTGGGGCCAACGTCCTGACTTTC.

The rearrangement links TRBV21-1 to TRBJ2-7; no DNA check was done on the table's D call, TRBD1. TRBV21-1 is given as a pseudogene. The CDR3 length is 16 residues. DNA of the CDR3: TGTGCCAGCAGCAAATCATCGACAGGGATAATCCACGAGCAGTACTTC. Translation: CASSKSSTGIIHEQYF.

The chain couples TRBV5-1 to TRBJ2-7; 9 nucleotides align to TRBD1. Germline V gives CDR1 SGHRS, CDR2 YFSETQ. The CDR3 spans 15 residues. J gave up 0 bases and V 5 bases, and 6 bases lay outside the gene matches. The CDR3 DNA sequence: TGCGCCAGCAGTACGACAGGGGGGACCTCCTACGAGCAGTACTTC. This sequence encodes CASSTTGGTSYEQYF.

The J gene is TRBJ2-3, the V gene TRBV5-1, with 9 bases that match TRBD1. The CDR3 consists of 15 residues. Per germline, CDR1 SGHRS and CDR2 YFSETQ. The V gene end was trimmed by 4 bases and the J gene end by 2 bases; junction bases not matched to a gene: 5. The CDR3 DNA is TGCGCCAGCAGCCCAGGACAGGGGACCACAGATACGCAGTATTTT. Encoded protein: CASSPGQGTTDTQYF.